Presented here are 10 T cell receptor beta chains from one specimen sequenced in a study of CD8+ T cells in alopecia areata. Treatment in this sample: oral pan-JAK inhibitor, 5-10 mg twice daily. Sequencing used cDNA as its template, made by extracting RNA and reverse transcribing it. Clones were sequenced by immunoSEQ multiplex PCR, and TCRdb holds only the in-frame ones, with some missing. The table shows more than 150,000 clones, with 51% occurring only once. The sample was CD8+ T cells sorted from blood, taken at week 52, from a patient treated with tofacitinib. The receptors shown here come from a human donor with alopecia areata.

This chain links TRBV29-1 with TRBJ1-3; D is undetermined. Per germline, CDR1 SQVTM and CDR2 ANQGSEA. Trimming pared 4 bases from V and 0 bases from J, leaving 7 bases between. The CDR3 is 13 amino acids. The CDR3, as DNA: TGCAGCGTTGTACCCATCTCTGGAAACACCATATATTTT. This gives the protein CSVVPISGNTIYF.

This clone was counted only a few times. The J gene is TRBJ2-7, the V gene TRBV2; 7 nucleotides align to TRBD2. The CDR3 is made up of 14 amino acids. Unmatched junction bases numbered 11, after V lost 8 bases and J lost 4 bases. Germline V lookup: CDR1 SNHLY, CDR2 FYNNEI. The chain's CDR3 is CASRVGGFRYEQYF. The CDR3, as DNA: TGTGCCAGCCGGGTCGGGGGGTTTAGGTACGAGCAGTACTTC.

The chain employs TRBV7-9 and TRBJ2-2; no reliable D call. Germline CDR1 is SEHNR and CDR2 is FQNEAQ (reference sequence). The CDR3 has 14 amino acids. V gave up 2 bases and J gave up 4 bases, with 8 bases separating them. The chain's CDR3 is CASSLTGFTGELFF. Here the CDR3 DNA reads TGTGCCAGCAGCTTAACGGGCTTCACCGGGGAGCTGTTTTTT.

This clone appeared a few times. The V call is TRBV12-5, the J call TRBJ2-1; D is possibly TRBD1 (5 bases). This CDR3 comprises 14 residues. V lost 3 bases and J lost 5, with 11 bases in between. CDR1 is LGHNT, CDR2 FRNRAP, per germline. The CDR3 here is CASGFNTGDNEQFF. As DNA, the CDR3 is TGTGCTAGTGGTTTTAACACAGGAGACAATGAGCAGTTCTTC.

J is TRBJ2-1 and V is TRBV2; either TRBD1 or TRBD2 may fit D (6 bases each). The CDR3 runs 11 residues. Trimming cost V 8 bases and J 14 bases, with 16 bases left between them. The germline V gene has CDR1 SNHLY and CDR2 FYNNEI. The CDR3 region is CASEGDGEEFF. The DNA of the CDR3 is TGTGCCAGCGAGGGGGACGGGGAGGAGTTCTTC.

The chain links TRBV5-1 to TRBJ2-5; D unclear. V was shortened by 2 bases and J by 4 bases, with 9 bases between the two germline ends. Germline V CDR1 and CDR2: SGHRS, YFSETQ. This CDR3 contains 13 residues. CDR3 protein: CASSFKVRETQYF. The DNA of the CDR3 is TGCGCCAGCAGCTTCAAGGTTCGAGAGACCCAGTACTTC.

The rearrangement joins TRBV5-6 to TRBJ2-7; D not certain. The germline gives CDR1 SGHDT, CDR2 YYEEEE. There are 12 residues in the CDR3. V was pared by 2 bases and J by 3 bases, with 6 bases between. This CDR3 is CASSFQNYEQYF. The CDR3 DNA reads as TGTGCCAGCAGCTTCCAAAACTACGAGCAGTACTTC. Using reference TRBV5-6 and TRBJ2-7 for the parts outside the CDR3, the full variable domain is DAGVTQSPTHLIKTRGQQVTLRCSPKSGHDTVSWYQQALGQGPQFIFQYYEEEERQRGNFPDRFSGHQFPNYSSELNVNALLLGDSALYLCASSFQNYEQYFGPGTRLTVT.

The chain recombines TRBV7-9 with TRBJ2-5, with 15 bases fitting TRBD2. The germline V gene has CDR1 SEHNR and CDR2 FQNEAQ (reference sequence). The length of the CDR3 is 17 residues. The V and J ends lost 3 bases and 0 bases, in that order; junction bases with no gene match: 2. CDR3 coding DNA: TGTGCCAGCAGCTTCGGGACTAGCGGGGGGTACCAAGAGACCCAGTACTTC. This sequence encodes CASSFGTSGGYQETQYF.

The chain links TRBV9 to TRBJ2-2, with D perhaps matching TRBD1 (5 bases). Germline assignment: CDR1 SGDLS and CDR2 YYNGEE. This CDR3 comprises 13 residues. V dropped 3 bases and J dropped 2 bases, with 5 bases sitting between them. The CDR3 bases are TGTGCCAGCAGCGGGACAAACACCGGGGAGCTGTTTTTT. It is translated as CASSGTNTGELFF.

This chain links TRBV5-1 with TRBJ1-2, with 8 bases lining up with TRBD1. The CDR3 spans 16 residues. Germline values: CDR1 SGHRS, CDR2 YFSETQ. The V gene end was trimmed by 0 bases and the J gene end by 0 bases; junction bases not matched to a gene: 4. The CDR3 sequence is CASSLGQGRANYGYTF. DNA for the CDR3: TGCGCCAGCAGCTTGGGACAGGGGAGAGCTAACTATGGCTACACCTTC. The variable domain in full, completed from reference TRBV5-1 and TRBJ1-2, reads KAGVTQTPRYLIKTRGQQVTLSCSPISGHRSVSWYQQTPGQGLQFLFEYFSETQRNKGNFPGRFSGRQFSNSRSEMNVSTLELGDSALYLCASSLGQGRANYGYTFGSGTRLTVV.